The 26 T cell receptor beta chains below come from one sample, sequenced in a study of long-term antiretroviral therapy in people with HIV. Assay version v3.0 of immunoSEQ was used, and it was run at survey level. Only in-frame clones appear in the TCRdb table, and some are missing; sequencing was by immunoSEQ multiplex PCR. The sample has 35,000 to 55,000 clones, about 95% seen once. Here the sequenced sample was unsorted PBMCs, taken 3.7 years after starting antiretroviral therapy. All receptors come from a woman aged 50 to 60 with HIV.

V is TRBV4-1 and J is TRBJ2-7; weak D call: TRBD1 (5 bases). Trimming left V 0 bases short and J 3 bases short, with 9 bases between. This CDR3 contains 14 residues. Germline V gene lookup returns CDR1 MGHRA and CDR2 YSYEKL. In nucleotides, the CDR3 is TGCGCCAGCAGCCAAGATAGGGGCGGCTACGAGCAGTACTTC. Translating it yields CASSQDRGGYEQYF.

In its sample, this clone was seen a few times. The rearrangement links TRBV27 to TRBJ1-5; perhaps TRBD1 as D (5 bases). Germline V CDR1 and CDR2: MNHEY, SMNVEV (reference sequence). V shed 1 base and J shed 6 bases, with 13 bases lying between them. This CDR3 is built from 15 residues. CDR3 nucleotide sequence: TGTGCCAGCAGTTTATGGGGCAGTCGATCTCAGCCCCAGCATTTT. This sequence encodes CASSLWGSRSQPQHF.

The CDR3 here is CSSSEGNTEAFF. DNA for the CDR3: TGCAGCTCCTCGGAGGGGAACACTGAAGCTTTCTTT. V gene TRBV29-1 combines with J gene TRBJ1-1; unclear D gene. Germline V CDR1 and CDR2: SQVTM, ANQGSEA. V gave up 8 bases and J gave up 1 base, with 11 bases separating them. The CDR3 runs to 12 residues.

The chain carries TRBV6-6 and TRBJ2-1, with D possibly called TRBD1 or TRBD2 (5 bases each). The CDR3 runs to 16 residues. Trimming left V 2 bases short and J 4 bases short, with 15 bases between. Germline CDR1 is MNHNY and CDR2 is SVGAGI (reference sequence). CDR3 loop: CASSYLGRVGYNEQFF. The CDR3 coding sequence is TGTGCCAGCAGTTACCTGGGGCGGGTAGGATACAATGAGCAGTTCTTC.

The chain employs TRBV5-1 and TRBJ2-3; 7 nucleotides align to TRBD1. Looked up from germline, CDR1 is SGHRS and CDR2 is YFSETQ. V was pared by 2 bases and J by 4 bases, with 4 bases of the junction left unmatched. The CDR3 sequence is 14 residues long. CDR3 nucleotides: TGCGCCAGCAGCTTCTTGACAGGGTCAGATACGCAGTATTTT. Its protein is CASSFLTGSDTQYF. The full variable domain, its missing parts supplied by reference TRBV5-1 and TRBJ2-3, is KAGVTQTPRYLIKTRGQQVTLSCSPISGHRSVSWYQQTPGQGLQFLFEYFSETQRNKGNFPGRFSGRQFSNSRSEMNVSTLELGDSALYLCASSFLTGSDTQYFGPGTRLTVL.

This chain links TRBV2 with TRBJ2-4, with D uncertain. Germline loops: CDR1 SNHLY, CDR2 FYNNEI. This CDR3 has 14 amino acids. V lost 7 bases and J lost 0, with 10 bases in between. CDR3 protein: CASTTTLAKNIQYF. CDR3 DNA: TGTGCCAGCACAACCACGCTAGCCAAAAACATTCAGTACTTC.

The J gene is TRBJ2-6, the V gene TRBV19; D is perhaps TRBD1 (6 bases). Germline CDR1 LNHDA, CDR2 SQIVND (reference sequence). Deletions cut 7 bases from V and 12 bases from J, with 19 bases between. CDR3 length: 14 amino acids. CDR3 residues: CASTSDRTRTVLTF. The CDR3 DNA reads TGTGCCAGTACCTCCGACAGGACCCGGACCGTCCTGACTTTC.

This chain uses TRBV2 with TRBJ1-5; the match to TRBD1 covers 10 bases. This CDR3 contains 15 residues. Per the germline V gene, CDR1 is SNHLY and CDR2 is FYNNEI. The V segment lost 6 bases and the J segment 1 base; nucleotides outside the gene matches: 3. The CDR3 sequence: CASRPGQGSNQPQHF. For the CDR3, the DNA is TGTGCCAGCAGACCGGGACAGGGGAGCAATCAGCCCCAGCATTTT.

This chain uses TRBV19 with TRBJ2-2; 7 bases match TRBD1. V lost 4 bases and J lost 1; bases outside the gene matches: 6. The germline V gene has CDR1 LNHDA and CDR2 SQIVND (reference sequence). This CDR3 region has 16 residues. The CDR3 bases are TGTGCCAGTAGTAGGAGGACAGGCCTGAACACCGGGGAGCTGTTTTTT. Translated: CASSRRTGLNTGELFF.

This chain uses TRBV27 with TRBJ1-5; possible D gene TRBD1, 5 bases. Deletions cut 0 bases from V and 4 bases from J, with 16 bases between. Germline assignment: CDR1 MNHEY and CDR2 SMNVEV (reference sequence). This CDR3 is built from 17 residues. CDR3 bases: TGTGCCAGCAGTTTATCCTCCGGGAGGGGAGTTAATCAGCCCCAGCATTTT. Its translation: CASSLSSGRGVNQPQHF.

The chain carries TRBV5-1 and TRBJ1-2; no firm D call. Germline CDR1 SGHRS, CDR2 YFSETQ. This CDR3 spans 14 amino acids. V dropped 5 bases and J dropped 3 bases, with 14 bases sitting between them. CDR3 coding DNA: TGCGCCAGCAGAGGAGAAGGGAATGACTATGGCTACACCTTC. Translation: CASRGEGNDYGYTF.

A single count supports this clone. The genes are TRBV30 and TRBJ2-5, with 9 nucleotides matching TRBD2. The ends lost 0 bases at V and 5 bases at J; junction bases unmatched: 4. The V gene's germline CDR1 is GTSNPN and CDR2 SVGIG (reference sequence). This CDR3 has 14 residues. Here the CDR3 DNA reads TGTGCCTGGAGTGTCGGCGGGGGGGCGGAGACCCAGTACTTC. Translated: CAWSVGGGAETQYF.

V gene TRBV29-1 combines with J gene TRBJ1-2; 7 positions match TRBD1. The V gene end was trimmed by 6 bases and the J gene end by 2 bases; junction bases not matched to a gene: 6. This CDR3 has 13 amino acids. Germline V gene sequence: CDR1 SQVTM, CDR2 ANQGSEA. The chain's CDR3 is CSVRTGWNYGYTF. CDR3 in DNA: TGCAGCGTGAGGACAGGTTGGAACTATGGCTACACCTTC.

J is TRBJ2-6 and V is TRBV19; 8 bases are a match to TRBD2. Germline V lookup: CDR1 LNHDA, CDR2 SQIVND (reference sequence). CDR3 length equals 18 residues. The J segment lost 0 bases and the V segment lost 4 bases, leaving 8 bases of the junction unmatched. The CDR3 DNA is TGTGCCAGTAGTACCCGACTAGCGCCCTACTCTGGGGCCAACGTCCTGACTTTC. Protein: CASSTRLAPYSGANVLTF.

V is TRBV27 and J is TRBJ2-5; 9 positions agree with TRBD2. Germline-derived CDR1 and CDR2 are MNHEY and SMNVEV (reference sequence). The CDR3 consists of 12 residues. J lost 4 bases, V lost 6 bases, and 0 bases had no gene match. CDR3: CASRRGGETQYF. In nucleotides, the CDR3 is TGTGCCAGCAGGCGGGGGGGAGAGACCCAGTACTTC.

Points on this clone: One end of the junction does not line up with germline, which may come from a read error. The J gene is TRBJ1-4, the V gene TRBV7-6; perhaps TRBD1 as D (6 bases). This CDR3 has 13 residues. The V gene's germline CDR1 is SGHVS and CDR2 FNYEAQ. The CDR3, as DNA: TGTGCCAGCAGCTTAGCGAGGGACGAAAGGGGGGATTTT. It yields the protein CASSLARDERGDF.

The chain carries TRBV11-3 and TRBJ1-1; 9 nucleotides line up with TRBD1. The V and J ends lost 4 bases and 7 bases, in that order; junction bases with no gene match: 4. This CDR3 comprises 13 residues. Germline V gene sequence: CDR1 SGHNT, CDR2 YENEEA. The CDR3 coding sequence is TGTGCCAGCAGCTCGGGACAGGGCCTTGAAGCTTTCTTT. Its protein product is CASSSGQGLEAFF.

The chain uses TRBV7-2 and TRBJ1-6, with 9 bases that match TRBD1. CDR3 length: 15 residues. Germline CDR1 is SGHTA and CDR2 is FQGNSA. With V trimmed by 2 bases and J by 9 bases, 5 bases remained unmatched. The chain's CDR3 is CASSLQGQGGSPLHF. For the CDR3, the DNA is TGTGCCAGCAGCTTACAGGGACAGGGCGGTTCACCCCTCCACTTT.

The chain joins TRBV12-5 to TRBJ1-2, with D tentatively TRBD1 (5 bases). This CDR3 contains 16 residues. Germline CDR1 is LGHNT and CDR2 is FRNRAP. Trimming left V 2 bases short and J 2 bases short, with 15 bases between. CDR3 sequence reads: CASGLPRAQGNYGYTF. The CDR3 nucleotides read TGTGCTAGTGGTTTGCCCAGGGCGCAAGGCAACTATGGCTACACCTTC.

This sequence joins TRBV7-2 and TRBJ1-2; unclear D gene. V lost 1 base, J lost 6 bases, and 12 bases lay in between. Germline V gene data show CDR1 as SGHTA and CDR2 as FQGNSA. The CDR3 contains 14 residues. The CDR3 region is CASSLGPSGHGYTF. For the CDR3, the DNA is TGTGCCAGCAGCTTAGGACCGAGTGGACATGGCTACACCTTC. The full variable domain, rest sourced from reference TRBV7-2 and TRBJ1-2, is GAGVSQSPSNKVTEKGKDVELRCDPISGHTALYWYRQSLGQGLEFLIYFQGNSAPDKSGLPSDRFSAERTGGSVSTLTIQRTQQEDSAVYLCASSLGPSGHGYTFGSGTRLTVV.

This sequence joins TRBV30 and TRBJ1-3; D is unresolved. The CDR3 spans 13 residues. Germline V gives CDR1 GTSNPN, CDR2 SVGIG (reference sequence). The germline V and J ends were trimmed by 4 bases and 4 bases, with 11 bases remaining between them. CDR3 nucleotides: TGTGCCTGGACGTTGGGAACAGGAAACACCATATATTTT. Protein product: CAWTLGTGNTIYF.

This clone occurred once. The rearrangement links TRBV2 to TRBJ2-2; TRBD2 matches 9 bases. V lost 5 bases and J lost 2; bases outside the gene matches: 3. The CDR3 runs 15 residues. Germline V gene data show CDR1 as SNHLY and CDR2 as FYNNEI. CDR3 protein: CASSLTSGNTGELFF. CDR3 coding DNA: TGTGCCAGCAGTCTGACTAGCGGCAACACCGGGGAGCTGTTTTTT.

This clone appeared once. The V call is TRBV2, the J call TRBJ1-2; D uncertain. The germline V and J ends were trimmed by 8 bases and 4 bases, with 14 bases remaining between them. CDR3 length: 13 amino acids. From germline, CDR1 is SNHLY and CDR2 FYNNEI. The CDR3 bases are TGTGCCAGCGACGGGCGGGGTAGCTATGGCTACACCTTC. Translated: CASDGRGSYGYTF.

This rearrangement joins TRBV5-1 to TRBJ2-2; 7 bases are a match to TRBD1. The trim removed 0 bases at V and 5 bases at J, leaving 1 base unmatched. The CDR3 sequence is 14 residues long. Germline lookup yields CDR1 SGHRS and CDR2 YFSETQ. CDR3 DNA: TGCGCCAGCAGCTTGGACAGGGGTACCGGGGAGCTGTTTTTT. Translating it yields CASSLDRGTGELFF.

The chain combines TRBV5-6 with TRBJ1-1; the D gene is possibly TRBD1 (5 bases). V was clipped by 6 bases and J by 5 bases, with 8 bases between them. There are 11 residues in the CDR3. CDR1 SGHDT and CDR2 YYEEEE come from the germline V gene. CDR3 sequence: CASKGLTEAFF. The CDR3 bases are TGTGCCAGCAAGGGGCTAACTGAAGCTTTCTTT. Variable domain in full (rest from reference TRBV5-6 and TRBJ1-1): DAGVTQSPTHLIKTRGQQVTLRCSPKSGHDTVSWYQQALGQGPQFIFQYYEEEERQRGNFPDRFSGHQFPNYSSELNVNALLLGDSALYLCASKGLTEAFFGQGTRLTVV.

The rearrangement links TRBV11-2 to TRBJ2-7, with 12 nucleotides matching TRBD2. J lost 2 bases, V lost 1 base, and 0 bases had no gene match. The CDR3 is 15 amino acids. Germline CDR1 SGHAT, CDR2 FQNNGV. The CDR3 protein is CASSLGTSGAYEQYF. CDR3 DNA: TGTGCCAGCAGCTTAGGGACTAGCGGGGCCTACGAGCAGTACTTC.